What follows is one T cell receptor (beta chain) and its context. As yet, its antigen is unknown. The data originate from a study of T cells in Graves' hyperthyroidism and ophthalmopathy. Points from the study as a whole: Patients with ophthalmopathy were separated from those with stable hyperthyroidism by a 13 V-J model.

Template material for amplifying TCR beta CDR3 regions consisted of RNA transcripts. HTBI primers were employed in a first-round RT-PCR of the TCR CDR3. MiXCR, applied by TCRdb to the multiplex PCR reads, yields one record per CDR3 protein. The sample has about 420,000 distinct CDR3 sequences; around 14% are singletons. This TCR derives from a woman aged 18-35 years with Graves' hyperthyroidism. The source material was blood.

For the CDR3, the DNA is TGTGCCAGCAGTTTTCTTCGACAGGGGGCGGTCGTAGCTTTCTTT. Amino acid sequence: CASSFLRQGAVVAFF. This chain links TRBV27 with TRBJ1-1; 10 bases fit TRBD1. J lost 10 bases, V lost 3 bases, and 11 bases had no gene match. CDR1 is MNHEY and CDR2 is SMNVEV in the germline V gene (reference sequence). The CDR3 totals 15 residues.